The 7 T cell receptor beta chains presented below share a single source sample, sequenced in a study of T cells in localized non-small cell lung cancer. Profiled with immunoSEQ multiplex PCR; TCRdb holds only in-frame clones, not every one. The repertoire has tens of thousands of clones, around 75% of them found once; the top ten carry around a third. The sample consisted of PBMCs, taken before any cancer treatment. The receptors derive from a woman between 40 and 69 years old with stage II squamous cell lung carcinoma.

The chain couples TRBV7-2 to TRBJ2-6; no firm D call. The CDR3 contains 13 residues. Between the trimmed V and J ends, which lost 8 bases and 3 bases, there was a span of 8 bases. CDR1 and CDR2 (germline): SGHTA, FQGNSA. The CDR3 sequence is CASGRGGANVLTF. CDR3 nucleotide sequence: TGTGCCAGCGGGCGAGGTGGGGCCAACGTCCTGACTTTC. Full variable domain (rest looked up from reference TRBV7-2 and TRBJ2-6): GAGVSQSPSNKVTEKGKDVELRCDPISGHTALYWYRQSLGQGLEFLIYFQGNSAPDKSGLPSDRFSAERTGGSVSTLTIQRTQQEDSAVYLCASGRGGANVLTFGAGSRLTVL.

V and J are TRBV10-3 and TRBJ2-4; TRBD2 matches 7 bases. The CDR3 is 19 amino acids. The V segment lost 0 bases and the J segment 1 base; nucleotides outside the gene matches: 12. Germline CDR1 reads ENHRY; CDR2 reads SYGVKD. This chain's CDR3 is CAISESAGEGTGAKNIQYF. For the CDR3, the DNA is TGTGCCATCAGTGAGTCTGCGGGAGAAGGAACTGGTGCCAAAAACATTCAGTACTTC.

J is TRBJ1-3 and V is TRBV7-2; unclear D gene. CDR3 length equals 13 residues. Germline lookup yields CDR1 SGHTA and CDR2 FQGNSA. V lost 5 bases, J lost 0 bases, and 5 bases lay in between. CDR3 nucleotides: TGTGCCAGCAGCCCCAACTCTGGAAACACCATATATTTT. Protein product: CASSPNSGNTIYF.

The V call is TRBV2, the J call TRBJ1-3; no clear D. This CDR3 region has 14 residues. Per germline, CDR1 SNHLY and CDR2 FYNNEI. Trimming took off 0 bases at V and 7 bases at J, with 10 bases between the two ends. CDR3 residues: CASSEAGFFNTIYF. The CDR3 nucleotides read TGTGCCAGCAGTGAAGCTGGGTTTTTTAACACCATATATTTT.

The J gene is TRBJ1-1, the V gene TRBV5-6, with a tentative D call TRBD1 (6 bases). The length of the CDR3 is 15 residues. Trimming stripped 4 bases from V and 2 bases from J, with 15 bases between. Germline V gene sequence: CDR1 SGHDT, CDR2 YYEEEE. The CDR3 DNA is TGTGCCAGCAGCGCGATCGGGGGCGCAAACACTGAAGCTTTCTTT. It codes for CASSAIGGANTEAFF.

As DNA, the CDR3 is TGCGCCAGCAGTCCGGGACAGACCAACTATGGCTACACCTTC. It translates to CASSPGQTNYGYTF. The rearrangement joins TRBV4-3 to TRBJ1-2; TRBD1 agrees at 7 bases. The CDR3 has 14 amino acids. Per the germline V gene, CDR1 is LGHNA and CDR2 is YSLEER. V was clipped by 6 bases and J by 2 bases; unmatched bases: 6.

The J gene is TRBJ1-4, the V gene TRBV9; the D is unclear. The germline CDR1 and CDR2 sequences are SGDLS and YYNGEE. The CDR3 length is 14 residues. The V end lost 1 base, the J end lost 5 bases, and 9 bases lay between the germline ends. CDR3 region: CASSVTPLNEKLFF. CDR3 coding DNA: TGTGCCAGCAGCGTAACACCGCTCAATGAAAAACTGTTTTTT.